This T cell receptor beta chain was identified in a study of T cells in Graves' hyperthyroidism and ophthalmopathy. Amplification targeted TCR beta CDR3 regions from RNA transcripts. The HTBI primer set served for first-round RT-PCR of the TCR CDR3. TCRdb re-called the multiplex PCR reads with MiXCR, one entry per CDR3 protein. The profile shows hundreds of thousands of distinct CDR3 sequences, roughly 14% of them singletons. Findings and caveats of the study: With a median lead of approximately 6.4 months before onset, the model predicted ophthalmopathy.

This clonotype was recorded at least ten times. The target antigen is unknown. Germline loops: CDR1 SGHAT, CDR2 FQNNGV. The V end lost 5 bases, the J end lost 2 bases, and 16 bases lay between the germline ends. This CDR3 spans 15 amino acids. Material: blood. The receptor was isolated from a woman aged 40 to 50 with Graves' ophthalmopathy. The chain links TRBV11-2 to TRBJ2-7; perhaps TRBD2 as D (6 bases). The CDR3 DNA follows: TGTGCCAGCAGCCCCGTTGGCGGAGGGACCTACGAGCAGTACTTC. Translated: CASSPVGGGTYEQYF.